This TCR beta chain was obtained from a study of T-cell reconstitution after alpha-beta-depleted transplantation in children. The CDR3 totals 16 residues. The junction had 12 bases not matched to a gene; V was cut back by 4 bases and J by 4 bases. Germline V CDR1 and CDR2: DFQATT, SNEGSKA (reference sequence). Preparing the TCRbeta library involved the use of unique molecular identifiers. MiXCR, run by TCRdb on the PCR reads, gives a single entry per CDR3 protein. The table records 450,000 to 500,000 distinct CDR3 sequences, approximately 12% of them present only once. The sample holds a few counts of this clonotype.

The TCR sequence derives from a human donor who donated a stem cell graft to a child with combined immunodeficiency. The sample here was PBMCs from the stem cell graft donor, taken from the stem cell graft. This chain joins TRBV20-1 and TRBJ2-3, with 9 bases identical to TRBD2. The CDR3 DNA reads as TGCAGTGCTACCGCGCCCGCGGGAGGGCCGGCAGATACGCAGTATTTT. Protein sequence: CSATAPAGGPADTQYF.